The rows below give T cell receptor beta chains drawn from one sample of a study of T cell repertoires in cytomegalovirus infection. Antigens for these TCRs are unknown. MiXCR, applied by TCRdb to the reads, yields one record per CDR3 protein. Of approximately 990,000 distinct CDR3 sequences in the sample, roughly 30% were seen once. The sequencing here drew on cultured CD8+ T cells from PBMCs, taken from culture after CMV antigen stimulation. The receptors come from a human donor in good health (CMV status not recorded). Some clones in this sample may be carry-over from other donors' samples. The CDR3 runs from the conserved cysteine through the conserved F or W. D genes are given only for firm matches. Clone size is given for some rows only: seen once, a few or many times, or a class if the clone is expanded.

CDR3nt: TGCGCCAGCAGCCAAGACCTGGGGGGCCAGGGCACAGATACGCAGTATTTT
CDR3aa: CASSQDLGGQGTDTQYF
v_gene: TRBV4-1
d_gene: -
abundance: few
j_gene: TRBJ2-3

CDR3nt: TGTGCCAGCCGAAATTCCGGGCCCCGAGGGAACACTGAAGCTTTCTTT
CDR3aa: CASRNSGPRGNTEAFF
v_gene: TRBV6-6
d_gene: -
abundance: -
j_gene: TRBJ1-1

CDR3nt: TGCGCCAGCAGCCAAGAGATTCCCGGGGAGCTGTTTTTT
CDR3aa: CASSQEIPGELFF
v_gene: TRBV4-1
d_gene: -
abundance: few
j_gene: TRBJ2-2

CDR3nt: TGTGCCAGCAGTGCCAGGCTCCCTGGACTAGCGGGTGATTTTTACTACGAGCAGTACTTC
CDR3aa: CASSARLPGLAGDFYYEQYF
v_gene: TRBV2
d_gene: TRBD2
abundance: -
j_gene: TRBJ2-7

CDR3nt: TGTGCCAGCAGCATCACAGGGTCCAGCAATCAGCCCCAGCATTTT
CDR3aa: CASSITGSSNQPQHF
v_gene: TRBV12-3/TRBV12-4
d_gene: -
abundance: many
j_gene: TRBJ1-5

CDR3nt: TGTGCCAGCAGCCGAAGGACAGGGGGTCCAGATACGCAGTATTTT
CDR3aa: CASSRRTGGPDTQYF
v_gene: TRBV7-6
d_gene: TRBD1
abundance: many
j_gene: TRBJ2-3

CDR3nt: TGTGCCAGCAGCCCGCCCGGACAGGGGTTTCTGAGCACTGAAGCTTTCTTT
CDR3aa: CASSPPGQGFLSTEAFF
v_gene: TRBV7-6
d_gene: TRBD1
abundance: many
j_gene: TRBJ1-1

CDR3nt: TGTGCCAGCAGTTCCGACAGGAACCGCTCTGGAAACACCATATATTTT
CDR3aa: CASSSDRNRSGNTIYF
v_gene: TRBV6-7
d_gene: -
abundance: -
j_gene: TRBJ1-3

CDR3nt: TGTGCCAGCTCACCTACGACTACGGACAGGGGAAACTATGGCTACACCTTC
CDR3aa: CASSPTTTDRGNYGYTF
v_gene: TRBV18
d_gene: TRBD1
abundance: -
j_gene: TRBJ1-2

CDR3nt: TGTGCCAGCAGTTTTGTAGGGGACGGTTCACCCCTCCACTTT
CDR3aa: CASSFVGDGSPLHF
v_gene: TRBV12-3/TRBV12-4
d_gene: -
abundance: -
j_gene: TRBJ1-6

CDR3nt: TGTGCCAGTAGTACCCTCCCACAGGGGGCGAAGACTGAAGCTTTCTTT
CDR3aa: CASSTLPQGAKTEAFF
v_gene: TRBV19
d_gene: TRBD1
abundance: few
j_gene: TRBJ1-1

CDR3nt: TGTGCCAGCAGTCCCCCGGGGGAGGGGACCTCCACAGATACGCAGTATTTT
CDR3aa: CASSPPGEGTSTDTQYF
v_gene: TRBV7-9
d_gene: TRBD2
abundance: many
j_gene: TRBJ2-3

CDR3nt: TGTGCCAGCAGTTTGAGGGGACCGGCAGGTGGGGCGGGCTACACCTTC
CDR3aa: CASSLRGPAGGAGYTF
v_gene: TRBV27
d_gene: -
abundance: few
j_gene: TRBJ1-2

CDR3nt: TGTGCCAGCAGTGTGACGGGAATCTCCTACAATGAGCAGTTCTTC
CDR3aa: CASSVTGISYNEQFF
v_gene: TRBV12-3/TRBV12-4
d_gene: -
abundance: few
j_gene: TRBJ2-1

CDR3nt: TGTGCCAGCAGTTTCCAGGGGGCTTGGGATCAGCCCCAGCATTTT
CDR3aa: CASSFQGAWDQPQHF
v_gene: TRBV6-2/TRBV6-3
d_gene: TRBD1
abundance: few
j_gene: TRBJ1-5

CDR3nt: TGTGCCAGCAGCTTAGGGCTGAGAGAGGGTGAAGCTTTCTTT
CDR3aa: CASSLGLREGEAFF
v_gene: TRBV7-4
d_gene: -
abundance: once
j_gene: TRBJ1-1

CDR3nt: TGTGCCAGCAGTGAAGATTTGGGGATTCGTTCACCCCTCCACTTT
CDR3aa: CASSEDLGIRSPLHF
v_gene: TRBV6-1
d_gene: -
abundance: -
j_gene: TRBJ1-6